This is a list of T cell receptor beta chains from one sample in a study of T cell repertoires in aging, cancer and after chemotherapy. From the multiplex PCR reads, TCRdb called clonotypes with MiXCR, one entry per CDR3 protein. The sample holds some 2,900 distinct CDR3 sequences; roughly 50% are singletons and the top ten take about 7.5%. The sequencing input was blood. All receptors come from a human donor with a blood cancer. Both conserved end residues are trimmed from each CDR3. A D gene is named only where the DNA matches it firmly.

NA TRBJ1-6 TRBV7-2 ASSRDFDNSPLH
TRBD2 TRBJ2-5 TRBV6-1 ASRAGLAETQY
NA TRBJ2-7 TRBV27 ASSYGHEQY
NA TRBJ2-1 TRBV6-5 ASRPNNPGLVYNEQF
NA TRBJ2-3 TRBV19 ASRLSGDTQY
NA TRBJ1-3 TRBV27 ASSSGGLGNTIY
NA TRBJ2-6 TRBV27 ASSPSFANVLT
NA TRBJ2-3 TRBV5-1 ASSLGGDRTDTQY
NA TRBJ2-2 TRBV6-5 ASSYRGAGMNGELF
TRBD1 TRBJ2-3 TRBV7-2 ASRGQGRTDTQY
TRBD2 TRBJ2-1 TRBV6-5 ASSLFTGLAGDNEQF
TRBD1 TRBJ2-5 TRBV11-1 ASSLSRGQLETQY
TRBD1 TRBJ2-7 TRBV5-1 ASSLRTGISYEQY
NA TRBJ2-6 TRBV7-2 ASSLQGAVGANVLT
NA TRBJ1-2 TRBV29-1 SVGKGDGYT
NA TRBJ2-2 TRBV29-1 SVVRNTGELF
NA TRBJ2-5 TRBV10-3 AISGFLEETQY
TRBD2 TRBJ2-7 TRBV12-3/TRBV12-4 ASSFVLSGRPSYEQY
NA TRBJ2-7 TRBV6-1 ASSERGLVYEQY
TRBD2 TRBJ2-3 TRBV10-3 AISDLGLAGVDTQY
NA TRBJ1-5 TRBV6-2/TRBV6-3 ASHRDHQPQH
NA TRBJ1-2 TRBV15 ATSRVGLSGGYT
NA TRBJ2-5 TRBV12-3/TRBV12-4 ASIKGQETQY
NA TRBJ2-2 TRBV6-5 ASSYSETGELF
NA TRBJ2-3 TRBV7-2 TSSLWLGRGTDTQY
NA TRBJ2-2 TRBV12-3/TRBV12-4 ASSLEAGELF
TRBD1 TRBJ1-1 TRBV6-5 ASRGQANTEAF
NA TRBJ1-6 TRBV30 AWSDLGGLTGSPLH
NA TRBJ2-5 TRBV5-6 ASSLAPQETQY
TRBD1 TRBJ2-5 TRBV29-1 SVGPGTGQETQY
NA TRBJ2-3 TRBV7-2 ASSLGFPTDTQY
NA TRBJ1-1 TRBV5-6 ASSLVGPSAAF
TRBD2 TRBJ2-1 TRBV6-5 ASSYRTSGRKYEQF
NA TRBJ2-1 TRBV30 AAIEGWGEF
TRBD1 TRBJ2-2 TRBV6-6 ASSYLRGRWTGELF
NA TRBJ1-2 TRBV27 ASSLRAAANYGYT